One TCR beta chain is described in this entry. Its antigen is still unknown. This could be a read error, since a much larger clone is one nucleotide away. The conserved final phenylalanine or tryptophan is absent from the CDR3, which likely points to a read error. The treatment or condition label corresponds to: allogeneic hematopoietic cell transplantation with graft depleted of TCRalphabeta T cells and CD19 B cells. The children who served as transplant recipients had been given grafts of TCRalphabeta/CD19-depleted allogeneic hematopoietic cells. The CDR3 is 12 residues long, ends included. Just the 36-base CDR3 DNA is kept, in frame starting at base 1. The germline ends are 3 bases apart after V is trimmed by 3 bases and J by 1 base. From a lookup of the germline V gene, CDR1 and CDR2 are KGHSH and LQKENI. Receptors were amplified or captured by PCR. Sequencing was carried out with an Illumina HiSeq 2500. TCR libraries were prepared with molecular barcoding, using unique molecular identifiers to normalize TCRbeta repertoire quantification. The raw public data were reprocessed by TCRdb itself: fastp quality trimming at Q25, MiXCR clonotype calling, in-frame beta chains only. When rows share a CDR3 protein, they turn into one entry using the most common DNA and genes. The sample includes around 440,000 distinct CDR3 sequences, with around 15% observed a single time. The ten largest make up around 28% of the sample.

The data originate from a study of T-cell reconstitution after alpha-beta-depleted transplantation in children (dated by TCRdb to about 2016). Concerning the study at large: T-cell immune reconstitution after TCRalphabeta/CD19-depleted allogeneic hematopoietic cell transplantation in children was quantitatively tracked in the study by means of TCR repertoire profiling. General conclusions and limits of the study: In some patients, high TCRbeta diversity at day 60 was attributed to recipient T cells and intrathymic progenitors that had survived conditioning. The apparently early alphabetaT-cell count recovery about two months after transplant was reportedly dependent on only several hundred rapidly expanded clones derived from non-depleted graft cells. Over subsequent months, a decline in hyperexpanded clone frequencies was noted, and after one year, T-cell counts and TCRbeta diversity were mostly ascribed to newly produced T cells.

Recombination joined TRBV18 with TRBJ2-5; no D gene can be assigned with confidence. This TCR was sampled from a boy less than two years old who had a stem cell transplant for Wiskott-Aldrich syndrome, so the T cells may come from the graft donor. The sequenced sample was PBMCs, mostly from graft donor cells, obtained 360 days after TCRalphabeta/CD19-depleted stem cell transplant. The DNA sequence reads TGTGCCAGCTCACCGGTCCAAGAGACCCAGTACTCC. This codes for CASSPVQETQYS.